The 15 T cell receptor beta chains below come from one sample, sequenced in a study of vaccination and CD4 T cells after COVID-19. Treatment of the sample: approximately 9-day PBMC culture with coronavirus spike peptide pools or control peptides (ViraFEST assay). The antigens of these receptors remain unknown. Once obtained from cultured CD4+ T cells, the DNA was sequenced using the Oncomine TCR Beta short-read assay. MiXCR, run by TCRdb on the PCR reads, gives a single entry per CDR3 protein. The data show some 9,900 distinct CDR3 sequences, with 26% seen just once and roughly 46% held by the top ten. The sequences come from CD4+ T cells from blood, cultured in vitro, collected before SARS-CoV-2 vaccination. The receptor source for this set is a human donor who received a COVID-19 vaccine.

The V gene is TRBV20-1, the J gene TRBJ1-1, with TRBD1 matching 7 bases. V shed 5 bases, J shed 1 base, and the junction held 7 bases outside the gene matches. CDR1 is DFQATT and CDR2 is SNEGSKA in the germline V gene (reference sequence). This CDR3 has 14 amino acids. The CDR3 DNA sequence: TGCAGTGCTGAGAAGGGGGCGGGGAACACTGAAGCTTTCTTT. Translated, it gives CSAEKGAGNTEAFF.

This chain uses TRBV27 with TRBJ2-7; 9 bases line up with TRBD1. The V segment lost 2 bases and the J segment 0 bases; nucleotides outside the gene matches: 5. The germline V gene encodes CDR1 MNHEY and CDR2 SMNVEV (reference sequence). This CDR3 spans 16 amino acids. In DNA form, the CDR3 reads TGTGCCAGCAGTTTACTACCGGGACAGGGCTCCTACGAGCAGTACTTC. This encodes CASSLLPGQGSYEQYF.

To note about this clonotype: Germline is not matched at one junction end, which may reflect a read error. The rearrangement uses TRBV6-1 and TRBJ2-7; TRBD1 matches at 7 bases. CDR1 MNHNS and CDR2 SASEGT come from the germline V gene. The CDR3 is 13 amino acids. The CDR3 protein is CASREDRVGEQYF. CDR3 DNA: TGTGCCAGCAGGGAAGACAGGGTGGGCGAGCAGTACTTC.

The V and J genes are TRBV12-3 or TRBV12-4 and TRBJ2-5; D remains ambiguous. The CDR3 length is 13 residues. V was clipped by 3 bases and J by 2 bases, with 7 bases between them. The CDR3 DNA reads as TGTGCCAGCAGTTTGTCACGGCAAGAGACCCAGTACTTC. Protein: CASSLSRQETQYF.

This clonotype was detected a few times. This sequence joins TRBV6-2 or TRBV6-3 and TRBJ2-2; D remains unclear. CDR3 size: 15 residues. Looked up from germline, CDR1 is MNHEY and CDR2 is SVGEGT. The V gene lost 3 bases and the J gene lost 0 bases, with 8 bases spanning the gap. In DNA, the CDR3 is TGTGCCAGCAGTTATATACCACCGAACACCGGGGAGCTGTTTTTT. The encoded protein is CASSYIPPNTGELFF.

The chain couples TRBV30 to TRBJ2-5; D uncertain. Germline V lookup: CDR1 GTSNPN, CDR2 SVGIG (reference sequence). The CDR3 runs to 15 residues. Trimming took off 0 bases at V and 0 bases at J, with 11 bases between the two ends. CDR3 DNA: TGTGCCTGGAGTGTACCCCAACAGTACCAAGAGACCCAGTACTTC. Amino acids: CAWSVPQQYQETQYF.

The sample holds a few counts of this clonotype. The rearrangement uses TRBV6-1 and TRBJ2-5; the D is unclear. V was clipped by 8 bases and J by 0 bases, with 10 bases between them. Germline CDR1 MNHNS, CDR2 SASEGT. This CDR3 is 13 amino acids long. The CDR3 coding sequence is TGTGCCAGCGCGATGGAGTACCAAGAGACCCAGTACTTC. This codes for CASAMEYQETQYF.

V gene TRBV30 combines with J gene TRBJ1-2, with a weak D call TRBD1 (6 bases). Trimming cost V 2 bases and J 4 bases, with 20 bases left between them. The CDR3 length is 16 residues. From germline, CDR1 is GTSNPN and CDR2 SVGIG (reference sequence). The DNA for the CDR3 is TGTGCCTGGAGTCAAGGACAGCTATGGACTGGCTATGGCTACACCTTC. It specifies CAWSQGQLWTGYGYTF.

The V gene is TRBV5-1, the J gene TRBJ2-7; TRBD2 is a possible D gene (5 bases). The V gene's germline CDR1 is SGHRS and CDR2 YFSETQ. V was shortened by 0 bases and J by 3 bases, with 16 bases between the two germline ends. This CDR3 is 16 amino acids long. CDR3 nucleotide sequence: TGCGCCAGCAGCTTGGGGCTCTCTAGCCGACTCTACGAGCAGTACTTC. Its protein is CASSLGLSSRLYEQYF.

This clonotype was seen a handful of times. The CDR3 here is CASSLLDRGQETQYF. The CDR3 nucleotides read TGTGCCAGCAGTTTACTAGACAGGGGGCAAGAGACCCAGTACTTC. The chain uses TRBV12-3 or TRBV12-4 and TRBJ2-5; 9 bases are a match to TRBD1. Trimming at V came to 2 bases and at J to 2 bases, leaving 3 bases not matched to a gene. This CDR3 is 15 amino acids long.

The CDR3 bases are TGTGCCAGCAGTTACTTAGGGACTAGCGGAAGCAATGAGCAGTTCTTC. Residues: CASSYLGTSGSNEQFF. J is TRBJ2-1 and V is TRBV6-2 or TRBV6-3; 11 positions agree with TRBD2. The germline gives CDR1 MNHEY, CDR2 SVGEGT. This CDR3 is built from 16 residues. V trimming: 1 base; J trimming: 6 bases; junction bases outside the gene matches: 5.

The chain couples TRBV7-8 to TRBJ2-1; TRBD2 matches 9 bases. The germline V gene has CDR1 SGHVS and CDR2 FQNEAQ. CDR3 size: 19 residues. Losses at the gene ends were 5 bases for V and 9 bases for J; bases not matched to a gene: 23. In DNA form, the CDR3 reads TGTGCCAGCAGCCCGACAGTCCCTTATGGGGCGGGGGGGCTCCTTGAGCAGTTCTTC. Its translation: CASSPTVPYGAGGLLEQFF.

The CDR3 DNA reads TGTGCCAGCAGTGAATCCCCCAGGGGACAGGGCTACACCTTC. It translates to CASSESPRGQGYTF. This rearrangement joins TRBV2 to TRBJ1-2; 7 positions agree with TRBD1. Germline V CDR1 and CDR2: SNHLY, FYNNEI. The junction had 8 bases not matched to a gene; V was cut back by 2 bases and J by 8 bases. This CDR3 is 14 amino acids long.

The V gene is TRBV10-2, the J gene TRBJ1-1; D is unresolved. CDR3 length equals 12 residues. Germline V lookup: CDR1 WSHSY, CDR2 SAAADI. V shed 4 bases and J shed 9 bases, with 12 bases lying between them. CDR3 nucleotide sequence: TGCGCCAGCAGTGGTAGGATGGAACAAGCTTTCTTT. It yields the protein CASSGRMEQAFF.

The CDR3: CASSTWDRGKHTDTQYF. The CDR3 DNA is TGTGCCAGCAGCACCTGGGACAGGGGAAAACACACAGATACGCAGTATTTT. The chain joins TRBV7-9 to TRBJ2-3; TRBD1 aligns across 10 bases. CDR3 length: 17 amino acids. Germline trimming cut 5 bases from V and 2 bases from J; bases unmatched to any gene: 10. Germline V lookup: CDR1 SEHNR, CDR2 FQNEAQ (reference sequence). The variable domain in full, completed from reference TRBV7-9 and TRBJ2-3, reads DTGVSQNPRHKITKRGQNVTFRCDPISEHNRLYWYRQTLGQGPEFLTYFQNEAQLEKSRLLSDRFSAERPKGSFSTLEIQRTEQGDSAMYLCASSTWDRGKHTDTQYFGPGTRLTVL.